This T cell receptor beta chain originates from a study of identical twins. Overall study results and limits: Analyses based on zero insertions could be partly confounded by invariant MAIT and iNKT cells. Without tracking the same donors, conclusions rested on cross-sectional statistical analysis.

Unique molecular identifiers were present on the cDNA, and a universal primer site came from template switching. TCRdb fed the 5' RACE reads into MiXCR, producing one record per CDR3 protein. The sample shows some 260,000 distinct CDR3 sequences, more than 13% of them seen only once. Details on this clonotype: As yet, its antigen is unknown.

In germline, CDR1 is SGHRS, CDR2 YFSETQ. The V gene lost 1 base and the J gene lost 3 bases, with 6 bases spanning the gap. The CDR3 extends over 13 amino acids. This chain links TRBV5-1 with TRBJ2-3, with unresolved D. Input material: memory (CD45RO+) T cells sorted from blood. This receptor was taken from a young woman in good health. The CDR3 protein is CASSLHQTDTQYF. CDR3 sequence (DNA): TGCGCCAGCAGCTTGCATCAGACAGATACGCAGTATTTT.